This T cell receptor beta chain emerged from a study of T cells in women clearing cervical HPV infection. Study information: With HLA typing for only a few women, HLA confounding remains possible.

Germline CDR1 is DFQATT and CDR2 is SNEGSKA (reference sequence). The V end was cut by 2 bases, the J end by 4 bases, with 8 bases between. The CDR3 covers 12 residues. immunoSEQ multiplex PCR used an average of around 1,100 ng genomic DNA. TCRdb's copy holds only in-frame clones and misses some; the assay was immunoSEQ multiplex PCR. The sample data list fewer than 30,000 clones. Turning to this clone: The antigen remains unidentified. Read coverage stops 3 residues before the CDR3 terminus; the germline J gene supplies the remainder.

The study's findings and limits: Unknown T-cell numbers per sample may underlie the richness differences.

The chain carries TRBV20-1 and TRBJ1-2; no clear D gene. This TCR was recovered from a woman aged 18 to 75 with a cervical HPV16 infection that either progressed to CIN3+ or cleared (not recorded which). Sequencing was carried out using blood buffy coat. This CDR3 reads CSARPDSYGYTF. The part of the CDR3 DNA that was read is TGCAGTGCTAGACCAGACTCCTATGGC.